One sample yielded the 11 T cell receptor beta chains listed below, sequenced in a study of shared clonotypes between healthy human individuals. Sequencing used immunoSEQ multiplex PCR; TCRdb keeps in-frame clones, though not all of them. The table has about 2.3 million clones, over 90% seen once. Input material: naive CD4+ T cells from PBMCs. Subset noted: CD45RA+ positively selected. The receptors derive from a man aged 18 to 30 in good health. Some clones in this sample may be carry-over from other donors' samples.

The V and J genes are TRBV7-2 and TRBJ2-1; TRBD2 aligns across 9 bases. Per the germline V gene, CDR1 is SGHTA and CDR2 is FQGNSA. The CDR3 runs to 15 residues. Trimming removed 3 bases from V and 9 bases from J; junction bases left unmatched: 9. The chain's CDR3 is CASSLGLAAMGEQFF. In nucleotides, the CDR3 is TGTGCCAGCAGCTTGGGACTAGCCGCAATGGGTGAGCAGTTCTTC.

This clone was seen once. The V gene is TRBV19, the J gene TRBJ2-2; tentatively, D is TRBD2 (6 bases). The V gene's germline CDR1 is LNHDA and CDR2 SQIVND (reference sequence). V lost 0 bases and J lost 1, with 24 bases in between. The CDR3 is made up of 21 amino acids. As DNA, the CDR3 is TGTGCCAGTAGTATAGAGCGTCGTTCGGGGGTTATAGGTGGGAACACCGGGGAGCTGTTTTTT. It encodes CASSIERRSGVIGGNTGELFF.

V gene TRBV7-9 combines with J gene TRBJ1-5; 9 bases align to TRBD1. The germline V gene encodes CDR1 SEHNR and CDR2 FQNEAQ (reference sequence). Trimming removed 4 bases from V and 2 bases from J; junction bases left unmatched: 12. The CDR3 consists of 18 residues. In nucleotides, the CDR3 is TGTGCCAGCAGCTACCAACGGCCTGACAGGGGGGGCAATCAGCCCCAGCATTTT. Its protein is CASSYQRPDRGGNQPQHF.

This clone was counted a single time. This chain uses TRBV4-1 with TRBJ2-2; TRBD1 matches 9 bases. Germline V CDR1 and CDR2: MGHRA, YSYEKL. The V gene end was trimmed by 3 bases and the J gene end by 4 bases; junction bases not matched to a gene: 6. The CDR3 is made up of 16 amino acids. The chain's CDR3 is CASSQDGTGSTGELFF. Written as DNA, the CDR3 is TGCGCCAGCAGCCAGGATGGGACAGGGTCCACCGGGGAGCTGTTTTTT.

This rearrangement joins TRBV18 to TRBJ1-2, with a possible D match to TRBD1 (6 bases). There are 16 residues in the CDR3. Trimming took 3 bases from V and 4 from J, leaving 18 bases between them. Germline assignment: CDR1 KGHSH and CDR2 LQKENI. Here the CDR3 reads CASSPYRDPTGYGYTF. The CDR3 DNA reads as TGTGCCAGCTCACCGTACAGGGACCCTACTGGCTATGGCTACACCTTC.

The chain has TRBV5-6 and TRBJ2-1; 7 positions match TRBD2. The junction had 1 base not matched to a gene; V was cut back by 4 bases and J by 0 bases. The CDR3 runs to 14 residues. Germline loops: CDR1 SGHDT, CDR2 YYEEEE. The CDR3 loop reads CASSLAVSYNEQFF. CDR3 bases: TGTGCCAGCAGCCTAGCGGTCTCCTACAATGAGCAGTTCTTC.

The table lists this clone with a few counts. This chain uses TRBV30 with TRBJ1-5, with 7 bases aligning to TRBD1. Trimming removed 2 bases from V and 3 bases from J; junction bases left unmatched: 4. The germline V gene encodes CDR1 GTSNPN and CDR2 SVGIG (reference sequence). This CDR3 is 14 amino acids long. CDR3 sequence reads: CAWSKTGLNQPQHF. The CDR3 bases are TGTGCCTGGAGTAAGACAGGGCTCAATCAGCCCCAGCATTTT.

The chain uses TRBV2 and TRBJ2-3; D not resolved. V lost 4 bases, J lost 4 bases, and 12 bases lay in between. CDR3 size: 14 residues. CDR1 and CDR2 (germline): SNHLY, FYNNEI. CDR3 region: CASSVNSGADTQYF. CDR3 coding DNA: TGTGCCAGCAGTGTAAACAGTGGGGCAGATACGCAGTATTTT.

This chain connects TRBV19 to TRBJ1-1; D perhaps matches TRBD1 (5 bases). V dropped 5 bases and J dropped 11 bases, with 15 bases sitting between them. The CDR3 has 12 amino acids. Germline V CDR1 and CDR2: LNHDA, SQIVND (reference sequence). In nucleotides, the CDR3 is TGTGCCAGTAGTGCCCCCGGGGCATGGGCTTTCTTT. This translates into CASSAPGAWAFF.

As for this clone: The same CDR3 is also encoded by other DNA sequences in this sample. The V and J genes are TRBV7-9 and TRBJ1-4; a possible D gene is TRBD1 (5 bases). Germline V CDR1 and CDR2: SEHNR, FQNEAQ (reference sequence). The length of the CDR3 is 12 residues. The V end was cut by 5 bases, the J end by 6 bases, with 7 bases between. The CDR3: CASSPRDEKLFF. CDR3 bases: TGTGCCAGCAGCCCCAGGGATGAAAAACTGTTTTTT.

This clone was detected only once. This sequence joins TRBV18 and TRBJ1-5; no firm D call. Germline lookup yields CDR1 KGHSH and CDR2 LQKENI. The CDR3 runs 16 residues. V lost 5 bases and J lost 7, with 21 bases in between. This CDR3 is CASSTTPTKMGQPQHF. DNA of the CDR3: TGTGCCAGCTCAACCACTCCCACGAAAATGGGACAGCCCCAGCATTTT.